Each of the 21 T cell receptor beta chains below was sequenced from the same sample in a study of T cell responses to AZD1222 COVID-19 vaccine. Using immunoSEQ multiplex PCR, the repertoire was profiled, and TCRdb retains in-frame clones only, with some absent. The sample lists more than 85,000 clones, about 90% occurring once. Specimen: peripheral blood, collected 28 days after the second AZD1222 dose. All receptors derive from an adult who received the AZD1222 COVID-19 vaccine.

J is TRBJ1-3 and V is TRBV6-4, with D unclear. The CDR3 has 15 amino acids. V was shortened by 3 bases and J by 0 bases, with 9 bases between the two germline ends. Germline CDR1 and CDR2: MRHNA and SNTAGT. The CDR3 here is CASSETGSSGNTIYF. As DNA, the CDR3 is TGTGCCAGCAGTGAGACCGGGAGCTCTGGAAACACCATATATTTT.

CDR3 nucleotide sequence: TGTGCCAGCAGCTTAGATAGGGGCTCTTACTATGGCTACACCTTC. Residues: CASSLDRGSYYGYTF. This chain uses TRBV11-2 with TRBJ1-2; D perhaps matches TRBD1 (5 bases). The CDR3 is 15 amino acids. V shed 0 bases and J shed 3 bases, with 11 bases lying between them. CDR1 and CDR2 from the germline V gene are SGHAT and FQNNGV.

The V gene is TRBV27, the J gene TRBJ1-4; tentatively, D is TRBD1 (6 bases). The CDR3 runs to 14 residues. Trimming took off 2 bases at V and 4 bases at J, with 8 bases between the two ends. The germline CDR1 and CDR2 sequences are MNHEY and SMNVEV (reference sequence). CDR3 sequence (DNA): TGTGCCAGCAGTTTAAACAGGGTTAATGAAAAACTGTTTTTT. This codes for CASSLNRVNEKLFF.

This chain connects TRBV2 to TRBJ1-5; D is perhaps TRBD1 (6 bases). V was cut by 1 base and J by 4 bases, with 11 bases left in between. Germline assignment: CDR1 SNHLY and CDR2 FYNNEI. The CDR3 consists of 15 residues. This CDR3 reads CASSEGGGGNQPQHF. Here the CDR3 DNA reads TGTGCCAGCAGTGAAGGAGGGGGGGGTAATCAGCCCCAGCATTTT.

The V gene is TRBV6-5, the J gene TRBJ1-1, with 8 nucleotides matching TRBD1. V was pared by 6 bases and J by 4 bases, with 7 bases of the junction left unmatched. Germline V gene sequence: CDR1 MNHEY, CDR2 SVGAGI. The CDR3 contains 14 residues. CDR3 coding DNA: TGTGCCAGCAGACCGGGACAGGAGGGCACTGAAGCTTTCTTT. It translates to CASRPGQEGTEAFF.

The chain recombines TRBV9 with TRBJ2-5; D remains ambiguous. In germline, CDR1 is SGDLS, CDR2 YYNGEE. Trimming took off 6 bases at V and 2 bases at J, with 14 bases between the two ends. This CDR3 comprises 14 residues. CDR3 region: CASTAGLGQETQYF. For the CDR3, the DNA is TGTGCCAGCACCGCCGGTTTGGGGCAAGAGACCCAGTACTTC.

The rearrangement uses TRBV28 and TRBJ2-7, with D perhaps TRBD1 or TRBD2 (5 bases each). The CDR3 runs to 15 residues. Germline loops: CDR1 MDHEN, CDR2 SYDVKM. Between the trimmed V and J ends, which lost 4 bases and 3 bases, there was a span of 16 bases. The CDR3 DNA sequence: TGTGCCAGCAGTTATTTTGGGACCCGCTTCTACGAGCAGTACTTC. Translation: CASSYFGTRFYEQYF.

The J gene is TRBJ1-3, the V gene TRBV6-1; D gene ambiguous. Germline V gene sequence: CDR1 MNHNS, CDR2 SASEGT. V shed 3 bases and J shed 4 bases, with 10 bases lying between them. This CDR3 is built from 14 residues. The CDR3 spells CASSETNRGNTIYF. As DNA, the CDR3 is TGTGCCAGCAGTGAGACCAACCGGGGAAACACCATATATTTT.

The J gene is TRBJ2-7, the V gene TRBV20-1, with unresolved D. Deletions cut 3 bases from V and 1 base from J, with 7 bases between. Germline V lookup: CDR1 DFQATT, CDR2 SNEGSKA (reference sequence). The CDR3 is made up of 12 amino acids. DNA for the CDR3: TGCAGTGCTAGTGAAGAGTCCTACGAGCAGTACTTC. Its translation is CSASEESYEQYF.

The chain joins TRBV19 to TRBJ1-1; D uncertain. The CDR3 spans 14 residues. Germline CDR1 is LNHDA and CDR2 is SQIVND (reference sequence). The V end was cut by 5 bases, the J end by 5 bases, with 15 bases between. CDR3 amino acids: CASSQAFRDTEAFF. The CDR3 DNA is TGTGCCAGTAGTCAGGCGTTTCGGGATACTGAAGCTTTCTTT.

CDR3 sequence reads: CASSMTGSNSPLHF. The CDR3 DNA is TGTGCCAGTAGTATGACGGGTTCCAATTCACCCCTCCACTTT. The chain employs TRBV19 and TRBJ1-6; no definite D call. Trimming shortened V by 3 bases and J by 7 bases, and 10 bases separated the two germline ends. This CDR3 region has 14 residues. The V gene's germline CDR1 is LNHDA and CDR2 SQIVND (reference sequence). The variable domain in full, with the rest retrieved from reference TRBV19 and TRBJ1-6, is DGGITQSPKYLFRKEGQNVTLSCEQNLNHDAMYWYRQDPGQGLRLIYYSQIVNDFQKGDIAEGYSVSREKKESFPLTVTSAQKNPTAFYLCASSMTGSNSPLHFGNGTRLTVT.

The chain has TRBV11-3 and TRBJ2-3, with D perhaps TRBD1 (6 bases). The CDR3 spans 19 residues. With 0 bases removed from V and 4 bases from J, the gap between germline ends came to 23 bases. Germline V gives CDR1 SGHNT, CDR2 YENEEA. The CDR3 region has the DNA TGTGCCAGCAGCTTAGAAGGGCCTAGAGGGGGACCGAGCGCAGATACGCAGTATTTT. Translation: CASSLEGPRGGPSADTQYF. Together with reference TRBV11-3 and TRBJ2-3, the CDR3 gives the full variable domain: EAGVVQSPRYKIIEKKQPVAFWCNPISGHNTLYWYLQNLGQGPELLIRYENEEAVDDSQLPKDRFSAERLKGVDSTLKIQPAELGDSAVYLCASSLEGPRGGPSADTQYFGPGTRLTVL.

This chain links TRBV6-5 with TRBJ2-5, with D uncertain. Trimming took 3 bases from V and 3 from J, leaving 5 bases between them. Germline V gene lookup returns CDR1 MNHEY and CDR2 SVGAGI. The length of the CDR3 is 12 residues. This chain's CDR3 is CASSYPEETQYF. In DNA, the CDR3 is TGTGCCAGCAGTTATCCGGAAGAGACCCAGTACTTC.

This clone has only a few counts. This chain uses TRBV6-1 with TRBJ1-6; D uncertain. V shed 2 bases and J shed 7 bases, with 6 bases lying between them. The germline V gene has CDR1 MNHNS and CDR2 SASEGT. CDR3 length: 13 amino acids. The CDR3 spells CASSERVNSPLHF. The CDR3 nucleotides are TGTGCCAGCAGTGAACGGGTAAATTCACCCCTCCACTTT.

This chain uses TRBV10-3 with TRBJ2-3; TRBD2 matches 9 bases. The CDR3 is 19 residues long. Trimming at V came to 0 bases and at J to 0 bases, leaving 10 bases not matched to a gene. CDR1 and CDR2 from the germline V gene are ENHRY and SYGVKD. The CDR3 loop is CAISESAGGLAGSTDTQYF. CDR3 sequence (DNA): TGTGCCATCAGTGAGTCGGCGGGTGGGCTAGCGGGGAGCACAGATACGCAGTATTTT.

V is TRBV9 and J is TRBJ2-3; 10 positions match TRBD1. This CDR3 is built from 18 residues. The germline V gene has CDR1 SGDLS and CDR2 YYNGEE. V was clipped by 0 bases and J by 2 bases; unmatched bases: 9. CDR3 sequence: CASSVDPGTGAPTDTQYF. The DNA for the CDR3 is TGTGCCAGCAGCGTAGACCCAGGGACAGGGGCACCCACAGATACGCAGTATTTT.

V and J are TRBV5-1 and TRBJ2-1, with unresolved D. Germline CDR1 and CDR2: SGHRS and YFSETQ. This CDR3 spans 13 amino acids. The V end was cut by 1 base, the J end by 3 bases, with 5 bases between. CDR3 sequence reads: CASSLNSYNEQFF. CDR3 DNA sequence: TGCGCCAGCAGCTTGAACAGCTACAATGAGCAGTTCTTC.

V gene TRBV10-3 combines with J gene TRBJ2-1, with a tentative D call TRBD2 (6 bases). In germline, CDR1 is ENHRY, CDR2 SYGVKD. This CDR3 contains 17 residues. Trimming stripped 0 bases from V and 0 bases from J, with 12 bases between. The CDR3 reads CAISESAGGDSYNEQFF. The CDR3 nucleotides read TGTGCCATCAGTGAGTCGGCGGGCGGGGACTCCTACAATGAGCAGTTCTTC.

V and J are TRBV5-1 and TRBJ2-1; the match to TRBD2 covers 8 bases. CDR1 and CDR2 (germline): SGHRS, YFSETQ. V lost 1 base to trimming and J lost 1 base; unmatched junction nucleotides: 1. This CDR3 has 15 residues. For the CDR3, the DNA is TGCGCCAGCAGCTTGTCTAGCGGGTCCTACAATGAGCAGTTCTTC. Amino acids: CASSLSSGSYNEQFF.

The V gene is TRBV18, the J gene TRBJ1-2, with a tentative D call TRBD1 (6 bases). Trimming removed 2 bases from V and 4 bases from J, with 14 bases in between. This CDR3 has 15 amino acids. Looked up from germline, CDR1 is KGHSH and CDR2 is LQKENI. The CDR3 here is CASSPNREDVYGYTF. The CDR3 nucleotides read TGTGCCAGCTCACCAAACAGGGAGGACGTCTATGGCTACACCTTC.

The CDR3 here is CASTTTGGNTIYF. DNA for the CDR3: TGTGCCAGCACCACGACAGGGGGAAACACCATATATTTT. This chain uses TRBV12-3 or TRBV12-4 with TRBJ1-3; 7 bases agree with TRBD1. J was trimmed by 4 bases and V by 7 bases; bases with no gene match: 4. The length of the CDR3 is 13 residues.